The table lists the clone carrying this TCR beta chain with a few counts. The antigen is not known. Primers for the PCR totalled 60 Vbeta and 13 Jbeta. TCRdb keeps only in-frame clones here, not all; method: immunoSEQ multiplex PCR. Found here are about 55,000 clones, 75% to 80% of them singletons; the top ten hold around 1.5%. This record comes from a study of cytomegalovirus exposure and HLA in healthy donors. Overall study results and limits: Most CMV-associated TCR beta chains appeared HLA-restricted in a later analysis. Altogether, 150 to 200 TCR beta chains were recorded as cytomegalovirus-associated.

This CDR3 comprises 13 residues. Germline V gives CDR1 SGHRS, CDR2 YFSETQ. With 5 bases removed from V and 2 bases from J, the gap between germline ends came to 10 bases. The gene calls are TRBV5-1 and TRBJ1-2; no firm D call. The clonotype originates from a female donor in good health and CMV-seronegative. The material sequenced was PBMCs. CDR3 bases: TGCGCCAGCAGACTAGACGGCAACTATGGCTACACCTTC. Its translation is CASRLDGNYGYTF.